The 10 T cell receptor beta chains in this list originate from one sample, sequenced in a study of human T cells and chemical hapten exposure. Time point here: healthy volunteer bleed at 2 weeks. Blood, whole and unfractionated, served as the source for total RNA extraction. TCRdb recomputed calls from the RACE reads with MiXCR, one row per CDR3 protein. The sample shows roughly 100,000 distinct CDR3 sequences, about 8.8% of them seen only once. The source material was whole blood. The receptors here all came from a female donor in good health. Some clones in this sample may be carry-over from other donors' samples.

This chain connects TRBV6-5 to TRBJ1-1, with a possible D match to TRBD1 (6 bases). Trimming shortened V by 0 bases and J by 12 bases, and 11 bases separated the two germline ends. The CDR3 covers 12 residues. From germline, CDR1 is MNHEY and CDR2 SVGAGI. The DNA for the CDR3 is TGTGCCAGCAGTTACTCTACAGGGTTGACTTTCTTT. Amino acid sequence: CASSYSTGLTFF.

Ten or more counts support this clonotype. J is TRBJ2-1 and V is TRBV27; a possible D gene is TRBD2 (6 bases). The CDR3 totals 15 residues. The germline V gene has CDR1 MNHEY and CDR2 SMNVEV (reference sequence). With 5 bases removed from V and 7 bases from J, the gap between germline ends came to 18 bases. CDR3 sequence (DNA): TGTGCCAGCAGTCTCAAGCGGGCTTGGGGGAATGAGCAGTTCTTC. As protein: CASSLKRAWGNEQFF.

J is TRBJ2-4 and V is TRBV10-3; D may be TRBD1 or TRBD2 (5 bases each). Trimming removed 8 bases from V and 7 bases from J, with 21 bases in between. The CDR3 sequence is 15 residues long. CDR1 and CDR2 from the germline V gene are ENHRY and SYGVKD. The chain's CDR3 is CAIGVNPGTGNIQYF. As DNA, the CDR3 is TGTGCCATCGGGGTGAACCCCGGGACGGGTAACATTCAGTACTTC.

The table lists this clonotype with many counts. The chain recombines TRBV28 with TRBJ1-4; 8 bases agree with TRBD1. CDR1 and CDR2 (germline): MDHEN, SYDVKM. This CDR3 contains 14 residues. V gave up 6 bases and J gave up 3 bases; unmatched junction bases: 3. The CDR3, as DNA: TGTGCCAGCAGGCGGGGACAGGCTAATGAAAAACTGTTTTTT. Amino acid sequence: CASRRGQANEKLFF.

This clonotype was detected many times. This chain connects TRBV7-2 to TRBJ1-1; D perhaps matches TRBD1 (5 bases). Trimming took off 5 bases at V and 7 bases at J, with 14 bases between the two ends. CDR3 size: 13 residues. The germline CDR1 and CDR2 sequences are SGHTA and FQGNSA. The CDR3 nucleotides are TGTGCCAGCAGCCAATTTCAGGGAGATGAAGCTTTCTTT. Translating it yields CASSQFQGDEAFF.

This clonotype was seen only a few times. The rearrangement joins TRBV7-2 to TRBJ1-1; no clear D. This CDR3 region has 15 residues. Trimming removed 0 bases at V and 0 bases at J, with 8 bases between. In germline, CDR1 is SGHTA, CDR2 FQGNSA. The CDR3 DNA reads TGTGCCAGCAGCTTAGCTTTCACGGTGAACACTGAAGCTTTCTTT. This encodes CASSLAFTVNTEAFF.

The table lists this clonotype with a few counts. The chain recombines TRBV24-1 with TRBJ2-1; weak D call: TRBD2 (6 bases). V shed 1 base and J shed 7 bases, with 10 bases lying between them. In germline, CDR1 is KGHDR, CDR2 SFDVKD. The CDR3 runs 14 residues. The DNA of the CDR3 is TGTGCCACCAGTGATTTTCTCGGGGGAAATGAGCAGTTCTTC. It codes for CATSDFLGGNEQFF.

The chain employs TRBV3-1 and TRBJ2-1, with 7 bases matching TRBD2. The CDR3 extends over 14 amino acids. Germline V CDR1 and CDR2: LGHDT, YNNKEL (reference sequence). Trimming removed 2 bases from V and 3 bases from J; junction bases left unmatched: 1. CDR3 sequence reads: CASSQTSVYNEQFF. CDR3 in DNA: TGTGCCAGCAGCCAAACTAGCGTCTACAATGAGCAGTTCTTC.

A few counts support this clonotype. The chain couples TRBV29-1 to TRBJ2-7; TRBD1 aligns across 7 bases. V was clipped by 6 bases and J by 1 base; unmatched bases: 9. Germline CDR1 reads SQVTM; CDR2 reads ANQGSEA. The CDR3 runs 14 residues. In nucleotides, the CDR3 is TGCAGCGTAACCGGGACAGCGCTTTCCTACGAGCAGTACTTC. Translated, it gives CSVTGTALSYEQYF.

This clonotype showed up just a few times. The chain joins TRBV7-2 to TRBJ2-3; 11 nucleotides agree with TRBD2. The CDR3 loop spans 16 amino acids. Germline V gene data show CDR1 as SGHTA and CDR2 as FQGNSA. V was clipped by 5 bases and J by 4 bases; unmatched bases: 8. The CDR3: CASSPIAGGRSDTQYF. The CDR3 DNA is TGTGCCAGCAGCCCAATAGCGGGAGGGAGGTCAGATACGCAGTATTTT. Together with reference TRBV7-2 and TRBJ2-3, the CDR3 gives the full variable domain: GAGVSQSPSNKVTEKGKDVELRCDPISGHTALYWYRQSLGQGLEFLIYFQGNSAPDKSGLPSDRFSAERTGGSVSTLTIQRTQQEDSAVYLCASSPIAGGRSDTQYFGPGTRLTVL.